This T cell receptor beta chain was sequenced during a study of T cells in Graves' hyperthyroidism and ophthalmopathy. RNA transcripts served as the template for amplifying TCR beta CDR3 regions. HTBI primers were employed in a first-round RT-PCR of the TCR CDR3. TCRdb recomputed calls from the multiplex PCR reads with MiXCR, one row per CDR3 protein. The table includes around 280,000 distinct CDR3 sequences, more than 10% detected once. The study excluded patients with uncontrolled infection, other autoimmune disease, pregnancy or lactation. V lost 0 bases, J lost 1 base, and 15 bases lay in between. The CDR3 sequence is 16 residues long. Germline V gives CDR1 DFQATT, CDR2 SNEGSKA (reference sequence). General study points: Most thyroid clonotypes with frequency above 0.001 were detected in blood.

This clonotype was recorded at least ten times. Its antigen is still unknown. This chain uses TRBV20-1 with TRBJ2-5; a possible D gene is TRBD2 (6 bases). The sample comprised blood. The clonotype was recovered from a woman under 40 with Graves' hyperthyroidism that later progressed to Graves' ophthalmopathy. The CDR3, as DNA: TGCAGTGCTAGAGATGCCCGCCGGGACTTCCAAGAGACCCAGTACTTC. Amino acid sequence: CSARDARRDFQETQYF.